This T cell receptor beta chain originates from a study of human T cells and chemical hapten exposure. Study details: Researchers reported sensitizing an approximately 2 cm by approximately 2 cm upper inner arm skin site with 2% DPC. Chiefly women, the patients showed alopecia areata, totalis or universalis.

Study findings and constraints: Expanded TCRs made up significantly more big CDR3 similarity clusters than controls did.

The V gene's germline CDR1 is ENHRY and CDR2 SYGVKD. Trimming shortened V by 2 bases and J by 3 bases, and 10 bases separated the two germline ends. CDR3 length: 14 amino acids. The sample holds many counts of this clonotype. Its antigen is not known. TCRdb reprocessed the RACE reads via MiXCR and lists one record per CDR3 protein. The data show more than 80,000 distinct CDR3 sequences, roughly an eighth seen once. As to time point: pre-sensitization, week 0. The treatment is: therapeutic diphenylcyclopropenone sensitization with weekly scalp DPC. The sequenced sample was whole blood, obtained in connection with sensitization to the hapten diphenylcyclopropenone (DPC). The sequence came from a woman aged 50 to 60 with alopecia areata. Some clones in this sample may be carry-over from other donors' samples. The chain carries TRBV10-3 and TRBJ1-1; D gene uncertain. CDR3 nucleotides: TGTGCCATCAGTGAGGAGAGTGTGGACACTGAAGCTTTCTTT. Its protein is CAISEESVDTEAFF.